This is a list of T cell receptor beta chains from one sample in a study of blood T cells in healthy people across ages. TCRdb passed the 5' RACE reads through MiXCR, listing each CDR3 protein once. The data show 1.5 million to 2 million distinct CDR3 sequences, approximately 30% seen once. Sequencing was carried out using blood. The receptor set was obtained from a woman aged 25-40 years in good health. CDR3s include the opening cysteine and the closing phenylalanine or tryptophan. D genes are given only for firm matches. The size entry is marked missing in some rows and otherwise reads once, few, many or a size class.

>TRBV20-1|-|-|TRBJ2-1
CSARDGGKGVYNEQFF
TGCAGTGCTAGAGATGGGGGGAAGGGGGTCTACAATGAGCAGTTCTTC
>TRBV5-1|-|many|TRBJ2-7
CASSLFGDEQYF
TGCGCCAGCAGCTTGTTCGGGGACGAGCAGTACTTC
>TRBV12-5|-|few|TRBJ1-5
CASALALGRMSNQPQHF
TGTGCTAGTGCCCTGGCCCTTGGCAGGATGAGCAATCAGCCCCAGCATTTT
>TRBV5-1|-|few|TRBJ2-3
CASSFGDVRGTDTQYF
TGCGCCAGCAGCTTCGGGGACGTCCGTGGCACAGATACGCAGTATTTT
>TRBV6-6|TRBD2|few|TRBJ2-1
CASSTSSGGATNEQFF
TGTGCCAGCAGTACGTCTAGCGGGGGGGCAACAAATGAGCAGTTCTTC
>TRBV12-3/TRBV12-4|TRBD2|-|TRBJ2-3
CATSSGRAVSTDTQYF
TGTGCCACTTCTAGCGGGAGGGCCGTGAGCACAGATACGCAGTATTTT
>TRBV6-5|-|many|TRBJ2-4
CASSYSSSGLAKNIQYF
TGTGCCAGCAGTTACTCGTCCAGCGGTCTAGCCAAAAACATTCAGTACTTC
>TRBV3-1|TRBD2|-|TRBJ2-4
CAGKSGGRKNIQYF
TGTGCCGGCAAAAGCGGGGGGCGCAAAAACATTCAGTACTTC
>TRBV5-1|-|few|TRBJ2-7
CASSSASGVRSYEQYF
TGCGCCAGCAGTTCCGCCTCCGGGGTCAGGTCCTACGAGCAGTACTTC
>TRBV29-1|-|few|TRBJ1-2
CSVEREWYGYTF
TGCAGCGTTGAGAGGGAGTGGTATGGCTACACCTTC
>TRBV5-1|-|few|TRBJ2-1
CASSTDNIGHEQFF
TGCGCCAGCAGCACCGACAACATTGGGCATGAGCAGTTCTTC
>TRBV7-2|TRBD1|-|TRBJ2-5
CASSLAGRGGGETQYF
TGTGCCAGCAGCTTAGCCGGTCGAGGGGGCGGGGAGACCCAGTACTTC
>TRBV20-1|-|few|TRBJ2-5
CSARSRWGRMQETQYF
TGCAGTGCTAGGTCCCGTTGGGGACGGATGCAAGAGACCCAGTACTTC
>TRBV7-9|-|-|TRBJ2-7
CASSDMAQYF
TGTGCCAGCAGCGACATGGCCCAGTACTTC
>TRBV18|-|few|TRBJ2-5
CASSPGGGEEYF
TGTGCCAGCTCACCGGGAGGGGGCGAGGAGTACTTC
>TRBV2|-|many|TRBJ1-5
CASRGQLSNQPQHF
TGTGCCAGCCGAGGACAGTTGAGCAATCAGCCCCAGCATTTT
>TRBV24-1|-|-|TRBJ2-7
CATSDSLINEQYF
TGTGCCACCAGTGATTCTCTCATCAATGAGCAGTACTTC
>TRBV5-1|-|-|TRBJ1-1
CASSASFGDREAFF
TGCGCCAGCAGCGCGTCCTTCGGGGACCGTGAAGCTTTCTTT
>TRBV6-1|TRBD2|once|TRBJ2-7
CASRRDGTSGFYEQYF
TGTGCCAGCCGAAGGGATGGGACTAGCGGGTTCTACGAGCAGTACTTC
>TRBV5-1|TRBD1|-|TRBJ2-7
CASSLLGTGYHEQYF
TGCGCCAGCAGCTTGTTGGGGACAGGGTACCACGAGCAGTACTTC
>TRBV27|TRBD1|-|TRBJ2-7
CASGKWDRIYEQYF
TGTGCCAGCGGAAAGTGGGACAGGATTTACGAGCAGTACTTC
>TRBV19|-|-|TRBJ2-2
CGLWGSGELFF
TGTGGCCTCTGGGGGTCGGGGGAGCTGTTTTTT
>TRBV9|TRBD1|-|TRBJ2-2
CASSAQQGPNTGELFF
TGTGCCAGCAGCGCACAACAGGGGCCGAACACCGGGGAGCTGTTTTTT
>TRBV18|-|-|TRBJ2-6
CASSPPFDGANVLTF
TGTGCCAGCTCACCACCCTTCGATGGGGCCAACGTCCTGACTTTC
>TRBV20-1|-|few|TRBJ2-3
CSAQEGAPDTQYF
TGCAGTGCCCAGGAAGGGGCCCCCGATACGCAGTATTTT
>TRBV5-1|TRBD1|few|TRBJ1-5
CASRPGTENQPQHF
TGCGCCAGCAGACCCGGGACAGAGAATCAGCCCCAGCATTTT
>TRBV28|-|-|TRBJ1-1
CASRDTLNTEAFF
TGTGCCAGCAGGGACACCTTGAACACTGAAGCTTTCTTT
>TRBV7-7|-|-|TRBJ2-5
CASSLGTSSQTQYF
TGTGCCAGCAGCCTAGGAACAAGCAGCCAGACCCAGTACTTC
>TRBV5-6|TRBD1|-|TRBJ1-1
CSSSQGAGTYTEAFF
TGTTCCAGCAGTCAGGGGGCGGGGACATACACTGAAGCTTTCTTT
>TRBV10-3|TRBD2|-|TRBJ2-1
CAIRRVGGDEQFF
TGTGCCATCCGGAGGGTGGGGGGGGATGAGCAGTTCTTC
>TRBV12-3/TRBV12-4|TRBD1|-|TRBJ2-1
CASSRQGIDNEQFF
TGTGCCAGCAGTAGACAGGGCATCGACAATGAGCAGTTCTTC
>TRBV7-9|TRBD1|-|TRBJ2-3
CASSTGQGGADTQYF
TGTGCCAGCAGCACGGGACAGGGAGGGGCAGATACGCAGTATTTT
>TRBV7-3|-|-|TRBJ2-7
CASSFVGDPYNEQYF
TGTGCCAGCAGCTTCGTGGGGGACCCCTACAATGAGCAGTACTTC
>TRBV7-2|-|-|TRBJ2-4
CASSSLEVARHLNF
TGTGCCAGCAGCTCCCTCGAGGTCGCCCGCCACCTTAACTTC
>TRBV24-1|TRBD1|-|TRBJ2-5
CATSETGLRETQYF
TGTGCCACCAGCGAGACAGGGCTGCGAGAGACCCAGTACTTC
>TRBV29-1|TRBD1|few|TRBJ1-1
CSVRGRDTEAFF
TGCAGCGTCAGGGGGCGCGACACTGAAGCTTTCTTT
>TRBV7-2|TRBD1|-|TRBJ1-5
CASSLGGGRGQGAGPQHF
TGTGCCAGCAGCTTAGGAGGGGGCAGGGGACAGGGGGCAGGGCCCCAGCATTTT
>TRBV7-9|TRBD1|few|TRBJ2-1
CASSSWQGAGINEQFF
TGTGCCAGCAGCTCATGGCAGGGGGCGGGGATCAATGAGCAGTTCTTC
>TRBV20-1|TRBD2|-|TRBJ2-4
CSAREVAGYNEQYF
TGCAGTGCTAGAGAAGTAGCGGGGTACAATGAGCAGTACTTC
>TRBV4-1|-|once|TRBJ2-4
CASSQGFGEEQYF
TGCGCCAGCAGCCAAGGGTTTGGAGAAGAGCAGTACTTC
>TRBV2|TRBD1|few|TRBJ2-7
CTSSLRQGASYEQYF
TGTACCAGCAGCTTACGACAGGGGGCCTCCTACGAGCAGTACTTC
>TRBV5-1|-|few|TRBJ2-1
CASSQRRLARDNEQFF
TGCGCCAGCAGCCAGCGGCGGCTAGCAAGGGACAATGAGCAGTTCTTC
>TRBV29-1|-|-|TRBJ1-2
CSVEGEDYGYTF
TGCAGCGTTGAGGGGGAGGACTATGGCTACACCTTC